This T cell receptor beta chain was captured by sequencing in a study of early T cells in non-severe SARS-CoV-2 infection (dated by TCRdb to about 2021). With regard to the full study: Because TCR sequencing relied on bulk RNA taken from unsorted whole blood, pairing of alpha and beta chains was not possible. What the work shows at the level of the full study, not this receptor alone: VDJdb matching was skewed toward anti-spike CD8 responses and likely underestimated virus-specific expansions, missing private and CD4 specificities.

Receptor amplification or capture employed 5' RACE. Sequencing instrument: NextSeq 500. Unique molecular identifiers were attached to individual cDNA molecules in the TCR library protocol so that sequencing error and PCR bias could be corrected. Sequencing covered both TCR alpha and beta chains, and within each sample the abundances of alpha and beta sequences were tightly co-correlated. For the original study's pipeline: Decombinator V4 was used to annotate TCR sequences for V gene, J gene and CDR3. TCRs were defined as expanded if a significant change between any two time points was detected under a Poisson model with p below 0.0001. TCR abundances were normalised to the total number of TCRs sequenced in each sample and reported as counts per million. MAIT TCRs were defined by TRAV1-2 paired with TRAJ12, TRAJ20 or TRAJ33, and iNKT TCRs by TRAV10 paired with TRAJ18. A search of VDJdb, accessed on 1 November 2021, was run for TCRs annotated to CMV, EBV and SARS-CoV-2, with TCRs annotated for multiple antigens excluded. TCRdb passed the public sequencing reads through fastp at Q25 and MiXCR, retaining productive beta sequences. A single entry per CDR3 protein holds the most common genes and DNA from its merged rows. TCRdb, rather than the study authors, made the V and J calls. The sample table holds approximately 71,000 distinct CDR3 sequences, of which roughly 15% were seen once. More than 12% of the sample goes to the ten largest clones.

This clonotype was counted between two and nine times. What this receptor recognizes is not known. Within one base of it there is no much larger clone, and no base qualities were kept. Set within a cohort of healthcare workers in London, UK, this nested case-control study involved weekly PCR testing of nasopharyngeal swabs along with blood sampling. Between 23 and 31 March 2020, the week of the UK lockdown, healthcare workers were enrolled and then followed up weekly for as long as 16 weeks. The junction shows trimming of 4 bases on V and 0 bases on J, plus 7 bases between the germline ends. The germline V gene yields SQVTM for CDR1 and ANQGSEA for CDR2. The CDR3 starts with the cysteine, ends with the phenylalanine, and has 14 residues. Only CDR3 DNA is held: 42 bases, read in frame from base 1.

The sequence was obtained from an adult who was a healthcare worker with PCR-confirmed SARS-CoV-2 infection or an uninfected control (not recorded which). The sequence is built from TRBV29-1 and TRBJ2-6; no D gene can be assigned with confidence. Sequencing input: whole blood. The CDR3: CSVAQSSGANVLTF. The nucleotides read TGCAGCGTTGCTCAAAGCTCTGGGGCCAACGTCCTGACTTTC. Where the CDR3 stops, the reference TRBV29-1 and TRBJ2-6 genes take over; the full variable domain is SAVISQKPSRDICQRGTSLTIQCQVDSQVTMMFWYRQQPGQSLTLIATANQGSEATYESGFVIDKFPISRPNLTFSTLTVSNMSPEDSSIYLCSVAQSSGANVLTFGAGSRLTVL.